This T cell receptor (beta chain) is drawn from a study of blood T cell repertoires in COVID-19. Overall study context: PBMCs, B-cell-depleted T cells, or T cells provided the cDNA or gDNA that made up the material.

Assay used: immunoSEQ multiplex PCR; TCRdb lists only in-frame clones, some missing. Here the sample spans under 250,000 clones, about 85% being singletons. This CDR3 contains 15 residues. Germline CDR1 reads LNHDA; CDR2 reads SQIVND (reference sequence). The J segment lost 6 bases and the V segment lost 5 bases, leaving 7 bases of the junction unmatched. Each participant's cohort was designated according to participant-reported clinical history. Cohort 3 recovered donors had two negative PCRs, clearance, or symptom resolution. Sequencing used PBMCs or T cells enriched from blood (not recorded which). The V call is TRBV19, the J call TRBJ1-6; 7 nucleotides align to TRBD1. The TCR sequence derives from a man aged 25 to 45 who had recovered from COVID-19. The CDR3 coding sequence is TGTGCCAGTAGTCCCTCAGGGACAGTTAATTCACCCCTCCACTTT. Encoded protein: CASSPSGTVNSPLHF. The variable domain in full, with the rest retrieved from reference TRBV19 and TRBJ1-6, is DGGITQSPKYLFRKEGQNVTLSCEQNLNHDAMYWYRQDPGQGLRLIYYSQIVNDFQKGDIAEGYSVSREKKESFPLTVTSAQKNPTAFYLCASSPSGTVNSPLHFGNGTRLTVT.